What follows are 29 T cell receptor beta chains derived from one specimen sequenced in a study of cytomegalovirus exposure and HLA in healthy donors. 13 Jbeta primers and 60 Vbeta primers were used for the PCR. TCRdb's copy holds only in-frame clones and misses some; the assay was immunoSEQ multiplex PCR. Of some 220,000 clones listed, 77% were seen once; the top ten hold approximately 2.6%. Sequencing input: PBMCs. These receptors originate from a woman aged 55-75 years in good health and CMV-seropositive.

The chain employs TRBV5-6 and TRBJ1-1, with D tentatively TRBD1 (6 bases). CDR1 and CDR2 (germline): SGHDT, YYEEEE. V lost 0 bases, J lost 1 base, and 13 bases lay in between. The CDR3 loop spans 16 amino acids. In DNA form, the CDR3 reads TGTGCCAGCAGCTTGGTAGGCCCCAGGGGGAACACTGAAGCTTTCTTT. Translated: CASSLVGPRGNTEAFF.

The rearrangement joins TRBV18 to TRBJ2-5, with D unclear. The V and J ends lost 1 base and 0 bases respectively, with 9 bases between them. The germline V gene has CDR1 KGHSH and CDR2 LQKENI. This CDR3 has 15 residues. The CDR3 loop reads CASSPRTAYQETQYF. Written as DNA, the CDR3 is TGTGCCAGCTCACCACGTACCGCGTACCAAGAGACCCAGTACTTC.

The chain recombines TRBV19 with TRBJ2-7, with D possibly TRBD2 on 7 matching bases. Deletions cut 3 bases from V and 3 bases from J, with 21 bases between. Germline CDR1 and CDR2: LNHDA and SQIVND (reference sequence). This CDR3 contains 17 residues. The CDR3: CASSIAPTGGGSYEQYF. The CDR3 region has the DNA TGTGCCAGTAGTATTGCGCCAACCGGGGGCGGGAGCTACGAGCAGTACTTC.

This clone was found a few times. The genes are TRBV25-1 and TRBJ1-4; TRBD1 matches at 10 bases. Germline V CDR1 and CDR2: MGHDK, SYGVNS. V lost 6 bases, J lost 4 bases, and 14 bases stayed unmatched. The CDR3 has 18 amino acids. The CDR3 protein is CASSGLPGQGTLNEKLFF. The CDR3 DNA follows: TGTGCCAGCAGCGGTTTGCCGGGACAGGGGACCCTTAATGAAAAACTGTTTTTT.

The J gene is TRBJ2-7, the V gene TRBV27, with TRBD2 identical over 7 bases. The CDR3 length is 12 residues. Per germline, CDR1 MNHEY and CDR2 SMNVEV (reference sequence). V shed 5 bases and J 3 bases; nucleotides not matched to a gene: 1. In DNA form, the CDR3 reads TGTGCCAGCAGTGCTAGCGGCTACGAGCAGTACTTC. Translation gives CASSASGYEQYF.

This clone was observed a handful of times. This chain joins TRBV5-1 and TRBJ1-2; a possible D gene is TRBD1 (5 bases). Trimming removed 6 bases from V and 4 bases from J, with 16 bases in between. Germline lookup yields CDR1 SGHRS and CDR2 YFSETQ. The CDR3 is 14 amino acids. The CDR3 protein is CASTQTSGGYGYTF. The CDR3 region has the DNA TGCGCCAGCACGCAAACATCGGGGGGCTATGGCTACACCTTC.

The chain is built from TRBV5-4 and TRBJ2-3, with 10 bases lining up with TRBD2. CDR1 and CDR2 from the germline V gene are SGHNT and YYREEE (reference sequence). The ends lost 5 bases at V and 0 bases at J; junction bases unmatched: 9. The CDR3 has 17 residues. The CDR3 protein is CASRTGTSDSSTDTQYF. The CDR3 region has the DNA TGTGCCAGCAGAACCGGGACTAGCGATTCTAGCACAGATACGCAGTATTTT. The variable domain in full, completed from reference TRBV5-4 and TRBJ2-3, reads ETGVTQSPTHLIKTRGQQVTLRCSSQSGHNTVSWYQQALGQGPQFIFQYYREEENGRGNFPPRFSGLQFPNYSSELNVNALELDDSALYLCASRTGTSDSSTDTQYFGPGTRLTVL.

The V and J genes are TRBV5-4 and TRBJ2-7, with 9 bases matching TRBD1. J was trimmed by 6 bases and V by 0 bases; bases with no gene match: 7. The CDR3 runs 15 residues. Germline assignment: CDR1 SGHNT and CDR2 YYREEE (reference sequence). The CDR3, as DNA: TGTGCCAGCAGCTTGGTACAGGGGGCTTCAGGCGAGCAGTACTTC. This sequence encodes CASSLVQGASGEQYF. The full variable domain, in which reference TRBV5-4 and TRBJ2-7 provide the parts outside the CDR3, is ETGVTQSPTHLIKTRGQQVTLRCSSQSGHNTVSWYQQALGQGPQFIFQYYREEENGRGNFPPRFSGLQFPNYSSELNVNALELDDSALYLCASSLVQGASGEQYFGPGTRLTVT.

This chain links TRBV9 with TRBJ2-3, with TRBD1 identical over 9 bases. The CDR3 extends over 14 amino acids. Germline V gene lookup returns CDR1 SGDLS and CDR2 YYNGEE. Trimming cost V 6 bases and J 5 bases; bases outside gene matches: 7. CDR3 DNA: TGTGCCAGCACCAGAACAGGGGGCAGAGATACGCAGTATTTT. It yields the protein CASTRTGGRDTQYF.

V is TRBV7-9 and J is TRBJ2-6; perhaps TRBD1 as D (6 bases). The V gene's germline CDR1 is SEHNR and CDR2 FQNEAQ (reference sequence). CDR3 size: 19 residues. Trimming removed 3 bases at V and 0 bases at J, with 18 bases between. CDR3 nucleotide sequence: TGTGCCAGCAGCTTCCTCCGGGACATCTTTTACTCTGGGGCCAACGTCCTGACTTTC. Protein: CASSFLRDIFYSGANVLTF.

The chain has TRBV18 and TRBJ1-2; D call uncertain. Germline V gene sequence: CDR1 KGHSH, CDR2 LQKENI. Trimming removed 2 bases from V and 6 bases from J, with 10 bases in between. This CDR3 spans 13 amino acids. The DNA of the CDR3 is TGTGCCAGCTCACCAGGCGAGGCCCATGGCTACACCTTC. The encoded protein is CASSPGEAHGYTF.

This chain links TRBV13 with TRBJ2-7; D is possibly TRBD2 (7 bases). The CDR3 contains 13 residues. Trimming left V 2 bases short and J 5 bases short, with 10 bases between. The germline gives CDR1 PRHDT, CDR2 FYEKMQ (reference sequence). CDR3 protein: CASSLTGGDEQYF. The CDR3 nucleotides read TGTGCCAGCAGCTTAACGGGGGGCGACGAGCAGTACTTC.

V and J are TRBV30 and TRBJ1-4; no clear D. CDR3 length equals 13 residues. CDR1 and CDR2 from the germline V gene are GTSNPN and SVGIG (reference sequence). Trimming removed 1 base from V and 8 bases from J, with 11 bases in between. The CDR3 DNA follows: TGTGCCTGGAGTGGGCTGGGAGGAGAAAAACTGTTTTTT. This gives the protein CAWSGLGGEKLFF. The complete variable domain, with remaining parts taken from reference TRBV30 and TRBJ1-4, reads SQTIHQWPATLVQPVGSPLSLECTVEGTSNPNLYWYRQAAGRGLQLLFYSVGIGQISSEVPQNLSASRPQDRQFILSSKKLLLSDSGFYLCAWSGLGGEKLFFGSGTQLSVL.

Note on this clone: One junction end disagrees with the germline gene, perhaps due to a read error. This chain connects TRBV6-1 to TRBJ2-1, with 8 bases lining up with TRBD2. Germline V gene sequence: CDR1 MNHNS, CDR2 SASEGT. The CDR3 is made up of 15 amino acids. CDR3 bases: TGTGCCAGCAGCGAAGCGGGAGCGGGTTACAATGAGCAGTTCTTC. It is translated as CASSEAGAGYNEQFF.

The V call is TRBV5-1, the J call TRBJ2-7; TRBD2 matches at 8 bases. The CDR3 has 15 amino acids. The junction had 7 bases not matched to a gene; V was cut back by 0 bases and J by 5 bases. Per germline, CDR1 SGHRS and CDR2 YFSETQ. The CDR3 DNA is TGCGCCAGCAGCTTGGGTACGGGAGGGCCCCACGAGCAGTACTTC. Encoded protein: CASSLGTGGPHEQYF.

The V call is TRBV4-2, the J call TRBJ1-5, with 7 positions matching TRBD1. V shed 0 bases and J 5 bases; nucleotides not matched to a gene: 1. The CDR3 has 14 residues. CDR1 and CDR2 (germline): LGHNA, YNFKEQ. Here the CDR3 reads CASSQDQGDQPQHF. In nucleotides, the CDR3 is TGTGCCAGCAGCCAAGACCAGGGGGATCAGCCCCAGCATTTT.

This clone was counted between two and nine times. The chain joins TRBV6-1 to TRBJ1-1; D is undetermined. The CDR3 consists of 14 residues. The germline gives CDR1 MNHNS, CDR2 SASEGT. V was pared by 2 bases and J by 10 bases, with 17 bases between. The CDR3 here is CASSELRDTGRAFF. The CDR3 nucleotides read TGTGCCAGCAGTGAATTAAGGGATACGGGGAGAGCTTTCTTT.

The rearrangement joins TRBV21-1 to TRBJ1-1; no DNA check was done on the table's D call, TRBD1. TRBV21-1 has pseudogene status. This CDR3 comprises 15 residues. The CDR3 is CASTTCGTENTEAFF. The CDR3, as DNA: TGTGCCAGCACCACTTGTGGGACAGAGAACACTGAAGCTTTCTTT.

The rearrangement uses TRBV7-2 and TRBJ2-5; D possibly corresponds to TRBD1 (6 bases). V lost 3 bases, J lost 5 bases, and 13 bases lay in between. Germline V gene lookup returns CDR1 SGHTA and CDR2 FQGNSA. The CDR3 consists of 14 residues. CDR3 nucleotides: TGTGCCAGCAGCTTTTCCCGGACAGTGGAGACCCAGTACTTC. Translation gives CASSFSRTVETQYF. The entire variable domain, with the rest obtained from reference TRBV7-2 and TRBJ2-5, is as follows: GAGVSQSPSNKVTEKGKDVELRCDPISGHTALYWYRQSLGQGLEFLIYFQGNSAPDKSGLPSDRFSAERTGGSVSTLTIQRTQQEDSAVYLCASSFSRTVETQYFGPGTRLLVL.

The rearrangement uses TRBV28 and TRBJ1-2; the match to TRBD1 covers 7 bases. Looked up from germline, CDR1 is MDHEN and CDR2 is SYDVKM. The CDR3 is 15 amino acids. Trimming at V came to 3 bases and at J to 2 bases, leaving 6 bases not matched to a gene. The CDR3, as DNA: TGTGCCAGCAGTTTGCCCGGGACAGTGAACTATGGCTACACCTTC. It codes for CASSLPGTVNYGYTF.

The genes are TRBV5-1 and TRBJ1-4; possible D gene TRBD1, 6 bases. V lost 0 bases and J lost 4, with 10 bases in between. From germline, CDR1 is SGHRS and CDR2 YFSETQ. The CDR3 has 15 amino acids. CDR3 sequence: CASSLGVGGNEKLFF. For the CDR3, the DNA is TGCGCCAGCAGCTTGGGAGTAGGGGGTAATGAAAAACTGTTTTTT.

The chain recombines TRBV30 with TRBJ2-1; TRBD2 matches 8 bases. The CDR3 length is 15 residues. CDR1 and CDR2 (germline): GTSNPN, SVGIG (reference sequence). Trimming removed 5 bases from V and 3 bases from J; junction bases left unmatched: 9. CDR3 nucleotides: TGTGCCTGGGAGAATAGCGGGAACTTCTACAATGAGCAGTTCTTC. Translation gives CAWENSGNFYNEQFF.

This chain connects TRBV9 to TRBJ1-2, with D perhaps matching TRBD1 (6 bases). The ends were cut back, 4 bases at V and 6 bases at J, with 19 bases in the middle. The CDR3 is 15 residues long. In germline, CDR1 is SGDLS, CDR2 YYNGEE. The CDR3 here is CASSTGTAGKDGYTF. DNA for the CDR3: TGTGCCAGCAGCACAGGGACCGCGGGCAAGGATGGCTACACCTTC.

The rearrangement links TRBV4-3 to TRBJ1-2; perhaps TRBD1 as D (6 bases). Trimming took off 0 bases at V and 3 bases at J, with 14 bases between the two ends. In germline, CDR1 is LGHNA, CDR2 YSLEER. The CDR3 contains 16 residues. The CDR3 is CASSQDSAGAYYGYTF. CDR3 sequence (DNA): TGCGCCAGCAGCCAAGACTCGGCAGGGGCTTACTATGGCTACACCTTC.

This chain links TRBV9 with TRBJ2-1; 9 nucleotides align to TRBD2. The CDR3 totals 16 residues. The V and J ends lost 2 bases and 7 bases, in that order; junction bases with no gene match: 10. The germline gives CDR1 SGDLS, CDR2 YYNGEE. The CDR3 bases are TGTGCCAGCAGCGTTAAGCGGGAGGTTCTCAGAAATGAGCAGTTCTTC. Translating gives CASSVKREVLRNEQFF.

V usage is TRBV4-2 and J usage is TRBJ1-1; weak D call: TRBD1 (6 bases). The V gene lost 4 bases and the J gene lost 1 base, with 13 bases spanning the gap. The CDR3 is 15 residues long. CDR1 LGHNA and CDR2 YNFKEQ come from the germline V gene. CDR3 nucleotide sequence: TGTGCCAGCAGCCGGAGAAGGACAGCGAACACTGAAGCTTTCTTT. Protein sequence: CASSRRRTANTEAFF.

The rearrangement uses TRBV4-3 and TRBJ1-4, with D perhaps matching TRBD1 (6 bases). Germline assignment: CDR1 LGHNA and CDR2 YSLEER. The CDR3 loop spans 15 amino acids. Deletions cut 1 base from V and 5 bases from J, with 11 bases between. The CDR3 DNA follows: TGCGCCAGCAGCCAAGTGACAGGCGCCAATGAAAAACTGTTTTTT. Protein: CASSQVTGANEKLFF.

The chain is built from TRBV5-8 and TRBJ2-5, with 11 nucleotides matching TRBD2. The CDR3 contains 18 residues. After removal of 1 base from V and 2 bases from J, the junction contained 10 bases not matched to a gene. Germline V gene sequence: CDR1 SGHTS, CDR2 YDEGEE. This CDR3 is CASSLTGTSGSTQETQYF. For the CDR3, the DNA is TGTGCCAGCAGCTTGACCGGGACTAGCGGATCTACGCAAGAGACCCAGTACTTC.

The genes are TRBV5-1 and TRBJ1-3, with D unresolved. The CDR3 totals 14 residues. Trimming cost V 4 bases and J 0 bases, with 8 bases left between them. Germline V gene data show CDR1 as SGHRS and CDR2 as YFSETQ. This chain's CDR3 is CASSPRSSGNTIYF. CDR3 sequence (DNA): TGCGCCAGCAGCCCCAGAAGCTCTGGAAACACCATATATTTT.